These T cell receptor beta chains were read from a single sample in a study of blood T cell repertoires in COVID-19. Using immunoSEQ multiplex PCR, the repertoire was profiled, and TCRdb retains in-frame clones only, with some absent. The sample yields tens of thousands of clones, around 85% seen once. The source material was peripheral blood. The receptors were sampled from a man older than 75 with active or convalescent COVID-19. Each CDR3 is given with its conserved first and last residue. Fields, in order: CDR3 protein, CDR3 DNA, clone size, D gene, J gene, V gene. D genes are given only for firm matches. A row's size may be missing; if present it is once, few, many or a size class.

CDR3aa: CASSSTGIYNEQFF
CDR3nt: TGTGCCAGCAGCTCCACAGGGATTTACAATGAGCAGTTCTTC
abundance: once
d_gene: NA
j_gene: TRBJ2-1
v_gene: TRBV9

CDR3aa: CASSQDGAGGTEAFF
CDR3nt: TGTGCCAGCAGCCAAGACGGGGCAGGGGGGACTGAAGCTTTCTTT
abundance: NA
d_gene: TRBD1
j_gene: TRBJ1-1
v_gene: TRBV3-1/TRBV3-2

CDR3aa: CASSLADRGFEQYF
CDR3nt: TGCGCCAGCAGCTTGGCGGACAGGGGGTTCGAGCAGTACTTC
abundance: NA
d_gene: TRBD1
j_gene: TRBJ2-7
v_gene: TRBV5-1

CDR3aa: CAWGDRGDEKLFF
CDR3nt: TGTGCCTGGGGGGATCGGGGTGATGAAAAACTGTTTTTT
abundance: NA
d_gene: NA
j_gene: TRBJ1-4
v_gene: TRBV30

CDR3aa: CASSRAVGRSYEQYF
CDR3nt: TGTGCCAGCAGTCGGGCCGTCGGGAGGTCCTACGAGCAGTACTTC
abundance: NA
d_gene: TRBD2
j_gene: TRBJ2-7
v_gene: TRBV6-5

CDR3aa: CASSPSGGGLYNEQFF
CDR3nt: TGTGCCAGCAGCCCTAGCGGGGGGGGTCTCTACAATGAGCAGTTCTTC
abundance: NA
d_gene: TRBD2
j_gene: TRBJ2-1
v_gene: TRBV5-6

CDR3aa: CASSELGGIDGYTF
CDR3nt: TGTGCCAGCAGTGAACTAGGGGGCATCGATGGCTACACCTTC
abundance: NA
d_gene: TRBD1
j_gene: TRBJ1-2
v_gene: TRBV2

CDR3aa: CAWIPLRAGINTGELFF
CDR3nt: TGTGCCTGGATCCCCCTCCGAGCGGGGATTAACACCGGGGAGCTGTTTTTT
abundance: NA
d_gene: TRBD2
j_gene: TRBJ2-2
v_gene: TRBV30

CDR3aa: CASSPRAYDYGYTF
CDR3nt: TGTGCCAGCAGCCCCAGGGCTTACGACTATGGCTACACCTTC
abundance: once
d_gene: NA
j_gene: TRBJ1-2
v_gene: TRBV9

CDR3aa: CASSPDSYEQYF
CDR3nt: TGTGCCAGCTCGCCCGACTCTTACGAGCAGTACTTC
abundance: NA
d_gene: NA
j_gene: TRBJ2-7
v_gene: TRBV18

CDR3aa: CASSQEASGQGFEDEQYF
CDR3nt: TGCGCCAGCAGCCAAGAAGCATCGGGACAGGGTTTTGAGGACGAGCAGTACTTC
abundance: NA
d_gene: TRBD1
j_gene: TRBJ2-7
v_gene: TRBV4-1

CDR3aa: CASSQDASGAYEQYF
CDR3nt: TGCGCCAGCAGCCAAGATGCTAGCGGGGCGTACGAGCAGTACTTC
abundance: once
d_gene: TRBD2
j_gene: TRBJ2-7
v_gene: TRBV4-1

CDR3aa: CAWSVDLRGNQPQHF
CDR3nt: TGTGCCTGGAGTGTTGACTTGCGCGGCAATCAGCCCCAGCATTTT
abundance: NA
d_gene: NA
j_gene: TRBJ1-5
v_gene: TRBV30

CDR3aa: CASSSRTSGGITDTQYF
CDR3nt: TGTGCCAGTAGTTCCCGGACTAGCGGGGGAATCACAGATACGCAGTATTTT
abundance: NA
d_gene: TRBD2
j_gene: TRBJ2-3
v_gene: TRBV19

CDR3aa: CASSELTASTDTQYF
CDR3nt: TGCGCCAGCAGTGAGTTGACAGCTAGCACAGATACGCAGTATTTT
abundance: NA
d_gene: NA
j_gene: TRBJ2-3
v_gene: TRBV10-2

CDR3aa: CASSLDRYEQYF
CDR3nt: TGCGCCAGCAGCTTGGACAGATACGAGCAGTACTTC
abundance: NA
d_gene: NA
j_gene: TRBJ2-7
v_gene: TRBV5-1

CDR3aa: CASSNGRGRGANYGYTF
CDR3nt: TGTGCCAGCAGCAACGGTCGAGGCAGGGGCGCTAACTATGGCTACACCTTC
abundance: NA
d_gene: NA
j_gene: TRBJ1-2
v_gene: TRBV7-2

CDR3aa: CASTERDSRTSYTF
CDR3nt: TGTGCCAGCACAGAACGGGACTCTCGAACGAGCTACACCTTC
abundance: NA
d_gene: NA
j_gene: TRBJ1-2
v_gene: TRBV2

CDR3aa: CASSQGVSGSNQPQHF
CDR3nt: TGCGCCAGCAGCCAAGGTGTGTCGGGTAGCAATCAGCCCCAGCATTTT
abundance: few
d_gene: NA
j_gene: TRBJ1-5
v_gene: TRBV4-1

CDR3aa: CASSDTSGGYNEQFF
CDR3nt: TGTGCCAGCAGCGACACTAGCGGGGGATACAATGAGCAGTTCTTC
abundance: NA
d_gene: TRBD2
j_gene: TRBJ2-1
v_gene: TRBV9

CDR3aa: CASRKLQGAATGELFF
CDR3nt: TGTGCCAGCCGGAAGTTACAGGGCGCTGCCACCGGGGAGCTGTTTTTT
abundance: NA
d_gene: NA
j_gene: TRBJ2-2
v_gene: TRBV27

CDR3aa: CATSLNYLGTYEQYF
CDR3nt: TGTGCCACCAGCCTCAATTATCTCGGGACCTACGAGCAGTACTTC
abundance: NA
d_gene: NA
j_gene: TRBJ2-7
v_gene: TRBV15

CDR3aa: CASSLDSSLGETQYF
CDR3nt: TGTGCTAGCAGCTTAGATTCGTCCCTCGGAGAGACCCAGTACTTC
abundance: NA
d_gene: NA
j_gene: TRBJ2-5
v_gene: TRBV7-7

CDR3aa: CAWSLGRGPISEQYF
CDR3nt: TGTGCCTGGAGTCTGGGGCGGGGTCCTATCTCCGAGCAGTACTTC
abundance: NA
d_gene: NA
j_gene: TRBJ2-7
v_gene: TRBV30

CDR3aa: CASSYSTGALNQPQHF
CDR3nt: TGTGCCAGCAGTTACTCTACAGGGGCTCTCAATCAGCCCCAGCATTTT
abundance: NA
d_gene: TRBD1
j_gene: TRBJ1-5
v_gene: TRBV6-6

CDR3aa: CASGFMGQGTGELFF
CDR3nt: TGTGCTAGTGGTTTTATGGGACAGGGCACCGGGGAGCTGTTTTTT
abundance: NA
d_gene: TRBD1
j_gene: TRBJ2-2
v_gene: TRBV12-5

CDR3aa: CATSSPRGDRDKRLSTDTQYF
CDR3nt: TGTGCCACCTCTTCCCCCAGAGGGGACAGGGACAAGAGACTTAGCACAGATACGCAGTATTTT
abundance: NA
d_gene: TRBD1
j_gene: TRBJ2-3
v_gene: TRBV19

CDR3aa: CASNLGTGEGQPQHF
CDR3nt: TGTGCCAGTAACTTGGGGACAGGGGAGGGTCAGCCCCAGCATTTT
abundance: few
d_gene: TRBD1
j_gene: TRBJ1-5
v_gene: TRBV19

CDR3aa: CASSRGQGAWETEAFF
CDR3nt: TGTGCCAGCAGCCGAGGACAGGGGGCTTGGGAGACTGAAGCTTTCTTT
abundance: NA
d_gene: TRBD1
j_gene: TRBJ1-1
v_gene: TRBV5-4

CDR3aa: CASSPRTSGGAGATDTQYF
CDR3nt: TGTGCCAGCAGCCCCCGGACTAGCGGGGGGGCTGGTGCAACAGATACGCAGTATTTT
abundance: NA
d_gene: TRBD2
j_gene: TRBJ2-3
v_gene: TRBV27

CDR3aa: CASSPRQVGEQYF
CDR3nt: TGTGCCAGTAGTCCCCGACAGGTCGGCGAGCAGTACTTC
abundance: NA
d_gene: NA
j_gene: TRBJ2-7
v_gene: TRBV19

CDR3aa: CASSSSYGATQYF
CDR3nt: TGCGCCAGCAGCTCGAGTTACGGTGCAACGCAGTATTTT
abundance: NA
d_gene: NA
j_gene: TRBJ2-3
v_gene: TRBV4-3

CDR3aa: CASSLSTSNTGELFF
CDR3nt: TGTGCCAGCAGCTTGTCAACTTCGAACACCGGGGAGCTGTTTTTT
abundance: few
d_gene: NA
j_gene: TRBJ2-2
v_gene: TRBV5-5

CDR3aa: CASREQGAIDGYTF
CDR3nt: TGTGCCAGTAGGGAACAGGGGGCAATAGATGGCTACACCTTC
abundance: NA
d_gene: TRBD1
j_gene: TRBJ1-2
v_gene: TRBV19

CDR3aa: CASSLAWQGSEAFF
CDR3nt: TGTGCCAGCAGCTTAGCTTGGCAGGGTAGCGAAGCTTTCTTT
abundance: NA
d_gene: NA
j_gene: TRBJ1-1
v_gene: TRBV7-2

CDR3aa: CASSPRRLTNYGYTF
CDR3nt: TGTGCCAGCAGCCCCCGGCGGCTAACTAACTATGGCTACACCTTC
abundance: NA
d_gene: NA
j_gene: TRBJ1-2
v_gene: TRBV3-1/TRBV3-2

CDR3aa: CASSFNGELFF
CDR3nt: TGTGCCAGCAGCTTTAACGGGGAGCTGTTTTTT
abundance: NA
d_gene: NA
j_gene: TRBJ2-2
v_gene: TRBV11-2

CDR3aa: CASSRQGIYGYTF
CDR3nt: TGTGCCAGCAGTCGACAGGGAATCTATGGCTACACCTTC
abundance: NA
d_gene: TRBD1
j_gene: TRBJ1-2
v_gene: TRBV11-2

CDR3aa: CASSRDRGGWTDTQYF
CDR3nt: TGCGCCAGCAGCCGGGACAGGGGAGGATGGACAGATACGCAGTATTTT
abundance: NA
d_gene: TRBD1
j_gene: TRBJ2-3
v_gene: TRBV5-1

CDR3aa: CASFDPGETRYGYTF
CDR3nt: TGTGCCAGCTTTGACCCTGGTGAGACGAGGTATGGCTACACCTTC
abundance: NA
d_gene: NA
j_gene: TRBJ1-2
v_gene: TRBV2

CDR3aa: CASSQVGGTGSEQYF
CDR3nt: TGTGCCAGCAGCCAAGTGGGGGGGACGGGCTCCGAGCAGTACTTC
abundance: few
d_gene: TRBD2
j_gene: TRBJ2-7
v_gene: TRBV14

CDR3aa: CSAREVDTQYF
CDR3nt: TGCAGTGCTAGGGAGGTAGATACGCAGTATTTT
abundance: NA
d_gene: NA
j_gene: TRBJ2-3
v_gene: TRBV20-1

CDR3aa: CASSLGLGTEAFF
CDR3nt: TGTGCCAGCAGCTTAGGACTGGGCACTGAAGCTTTCTTT
abundance: NA
d_gene: NA
j_gene: TRBJ1-1
v_gene: TRBV7-2

CDR3aa: CASSIDRSGVDEQFF
CDR3nt: TGTGCCAGTAGTATAGATCGTAGCGGGGTGGATGAGCAGTTCTTC
abundance: few
d_gene: TRBD2
j_gene: TRBJ2-1
v_gene: TRBV19

CDR3aa: CATSRDRGGLETQYF
CDR3nt: TGTGCCACCAGCAGAGATCGGGGGGGATTGGAGACCCAGTACTTC
abundance: NA
d_gene: TRBD2
j_gene: TRBJ2-5
v_gene: TRBV15

CDR3aa: CAWPIPPETSYNEQFF
CDR3nt: TGTGCCTGGCCGATCCCGCCGGAGACCTCCTACAATGAGCAGTTCTTC
abundance: NA
d_gene: NA
j_gene: TRBJ2-1
v_gene: TRBV30

CDR3aa: CASITGGPEAFF
CDR3nt: TGTGCCAGCATTACAGGGGGTCCCGAAGCTTTCTTT
abundance: NA
d_gene: TRBD1
j_gene: TRBJ1-1
v_gene: TRBV27

CDR3aa: CAIRRGDRGYEQYF
CDR3nt: TGTGCCATCAGGAGGGGGGACAGGGGCTACGAGCAGTACTTC
abundance: NA
d_gene: TRBD1
j_gene: TRBJ2-7
v_gene: TRBV10-3

CDR3aa: CASNRDSVDGKLFF
CDR3nt: TGTGCCAGCAACCGGGACAGCGTAGATGGGAAACTGTTTTTT
abundance: NA
d_gene: TRBD1
j_gene: TRBJ1-4
v_gene: TRBV6-5

CDR3aa: CASTSGWETQYF
CDR3nt: TGTGCCAGCACCAGCGGGTGGGAGACCCAGTACTTC
abundance: NA
d_gene: NA
j_gene: TRBJ2-5
v_gene: TRBV2

CDR3aa: CASSSDREGTDTQYF
CDR3nt: TGTGCCAGCAGTTCCGACAGGGAAGGCACAGATACGCAGTATTTT
abundance: NA
d_gene: TRBD1
j_gene: TRBJ2-3
v_gene: TRBV2

CDR3aa: CASSLPRGTIYF
CDR3nt: TGTGCCAGTAGTCTTCCCAGGGGCACCATATATTTT
abundance: NA
d_gene: NA
j_gene: TRBJ1-3
v_gene: TRBV19

CDR3aa: CASKETSAGELFF
CDR3nt: TGTGCCAGCAAAGAAACTAGCGCCGGGGAGCTGTTTTTT
abundance: NA
d_gene: TRBD2
j_gene: TRBJ2-2
v_gene: TRBV7-9

CDR3aa: CASSPGYTYGYTF
CDR3nt: TGTGCCAGCAGCCCAGGATATACCTATGGCTACACCTTC
abundance: NA
d_gene: NA
j_gene: TRBJ1-2
v_gene: TRBV28

CDR3aa: CAWSPGQGASETQYF
CDR3nt: TGTGCCTGGAGTCCCGGACAGGGGGCTTCAGAGACCCAGTACTTC
abundance: NA
d_gene: TRBD1
j_gene: TRBJ2-5
v_gene: TRBV30